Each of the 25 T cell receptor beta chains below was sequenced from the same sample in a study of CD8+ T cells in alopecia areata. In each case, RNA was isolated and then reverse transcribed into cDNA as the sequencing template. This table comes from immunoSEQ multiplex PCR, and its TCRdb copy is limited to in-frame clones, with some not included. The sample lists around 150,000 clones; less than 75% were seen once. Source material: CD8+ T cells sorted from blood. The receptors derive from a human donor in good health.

The CDR3 here is CASRATYNEQFF. CDR3 bases: TGTGCCAGCAGGGCCACATACAATGAGCAGTTCTTC. The rearrangement uses TRBV6-1 and TRBJ2-1, with no clear D. CDR3 length: 12 residues. Deletions cut 6 bases from V and 4 bases from J, with 7 bases between. CDR1 and CDR2 (germline): MNHNS, SASEGT.

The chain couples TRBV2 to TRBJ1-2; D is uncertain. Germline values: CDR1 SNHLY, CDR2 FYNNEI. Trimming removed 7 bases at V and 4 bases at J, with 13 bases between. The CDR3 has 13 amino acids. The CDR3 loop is CASNPASAYGYTF. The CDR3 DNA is TGTGCCAGCAACCCAGCTTCCGCCTATGGCTACACCTTC.

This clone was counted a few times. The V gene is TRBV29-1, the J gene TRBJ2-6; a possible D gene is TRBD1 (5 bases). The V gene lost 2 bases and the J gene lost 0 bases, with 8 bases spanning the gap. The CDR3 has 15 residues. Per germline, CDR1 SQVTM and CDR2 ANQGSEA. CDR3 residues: CSVESRASGANVLTF. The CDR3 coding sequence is TGCAGCGTTGAATCCAGGGCCTCTGGGGCCAACGTCCTGACTTTC.

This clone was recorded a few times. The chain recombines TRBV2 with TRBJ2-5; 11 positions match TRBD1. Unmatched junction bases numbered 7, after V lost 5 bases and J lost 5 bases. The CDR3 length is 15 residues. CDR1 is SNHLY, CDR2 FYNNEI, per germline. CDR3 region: CASSIFRDRGETQYF. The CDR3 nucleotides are TGTGCCAGCAGTATATTCCGGGACAGGGGGGAGACCCAGTACTTC.

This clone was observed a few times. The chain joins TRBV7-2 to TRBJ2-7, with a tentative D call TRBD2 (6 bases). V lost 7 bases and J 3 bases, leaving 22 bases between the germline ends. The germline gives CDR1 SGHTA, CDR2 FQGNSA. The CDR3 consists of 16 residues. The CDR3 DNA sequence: TGTGCCAGCACCTATAGTGGGGGACTGAAGAACTACGAGCAGTACTTC. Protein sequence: CASTYSGGLKNYEQYF.

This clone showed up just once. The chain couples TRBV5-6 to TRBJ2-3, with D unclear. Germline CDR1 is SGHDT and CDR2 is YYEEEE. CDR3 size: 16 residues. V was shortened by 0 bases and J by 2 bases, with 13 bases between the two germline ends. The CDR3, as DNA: TGTGCCAGCAGCTTGGAGGCGGAGCTGTACACAGATACGCAGTATTTT. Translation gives CASSLEAELYTDTQYF.

CDR3 in DNA: TGCGCCAGCAGTCAGGTTCTCCGACCCGCCCGGGAGACCCAGTACTTC. Protein sequence: CASSQVLRPARETQYF. The gene calls are TRBV23-1 and TRBJ2-5, with D unresolved. TRBV23-1 is designated an ORF whose function remains uncertain. The CDR3 has 16 amino acids. The ends were cut back, 3 bases at V and 5 bases at J, with 19 bases in the middle.

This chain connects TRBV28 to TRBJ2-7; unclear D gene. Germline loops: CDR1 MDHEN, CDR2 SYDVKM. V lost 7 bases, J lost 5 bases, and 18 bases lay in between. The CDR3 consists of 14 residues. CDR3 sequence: CASTPTLGSNEQYF. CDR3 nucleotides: TGTGCCAGCACCCCAACGCTAGGGTCCAACGAGCAGTACTTC.

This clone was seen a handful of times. The DNA of the CDR3 is TGTGCCAGCAGCCCCAGGGGAAACGCCTACGAGCAGTACTTC. Translation: CASSPRGNAYEQYF. The chain recombines TRBV14 with TRBJ2-7; weak D call: TRBD1 (6 bases). This CDR3 has 14 amino acids. Trimming pared 4 bases from V and 2 bases from J, leaving 12 bases between. Looked up from germline, CDR1 is SGHDN and CDR2 is FVKESK.

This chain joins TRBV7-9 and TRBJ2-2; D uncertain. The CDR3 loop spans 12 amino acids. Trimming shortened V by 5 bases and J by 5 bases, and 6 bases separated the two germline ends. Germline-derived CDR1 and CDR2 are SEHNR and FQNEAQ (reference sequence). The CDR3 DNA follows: TGTGCCAGCAGCCCTGGAACCGGGGAGCTGTTTTTT. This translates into CASSPGTGELFF.

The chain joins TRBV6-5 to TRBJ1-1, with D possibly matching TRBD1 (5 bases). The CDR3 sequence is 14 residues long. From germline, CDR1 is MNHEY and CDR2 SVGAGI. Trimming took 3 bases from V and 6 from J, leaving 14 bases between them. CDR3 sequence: CASSYEGSKSEAFF. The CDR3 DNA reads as TGTGCCAGCAGTTATGAGGGGAGTAAGTCTGAAGCTTTCTTT.

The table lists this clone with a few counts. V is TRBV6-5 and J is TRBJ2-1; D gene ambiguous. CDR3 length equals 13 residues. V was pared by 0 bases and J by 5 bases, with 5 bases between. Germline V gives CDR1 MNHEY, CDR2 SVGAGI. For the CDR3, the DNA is TGTGCCAGCAGTTACTCTGAGAACAATGAGCAGTTCTTC. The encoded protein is CASSYSENNEQFF.

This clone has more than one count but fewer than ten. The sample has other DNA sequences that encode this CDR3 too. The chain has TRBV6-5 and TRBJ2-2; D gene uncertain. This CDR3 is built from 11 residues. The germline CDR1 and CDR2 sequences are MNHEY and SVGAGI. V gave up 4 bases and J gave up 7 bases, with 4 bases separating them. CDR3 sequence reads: CASSFGGELFF. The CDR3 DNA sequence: TGTGCCAGCAGTTTCGGCGGGGAGCTGTTTTTT.

DNA of the CDR3: TGCGCCAGCAGCTTGGTACGGGATTACAGGGTATCGTCTGGGGCCAACGTCCTGACTTTC. This sequence encodes CASSLVRDYRVSSGANVLTF. The rearrangement uses TRBV5-1 and TRBJ2-6; D may be TRBD1 (6 bases). This CDR3 contains 20 residues. The V and J ends lost 0 bases and 1 base respectively, with 20 bases between them. The germline V gene has CDR1 SGHRS and CDR2 YFSETQ.

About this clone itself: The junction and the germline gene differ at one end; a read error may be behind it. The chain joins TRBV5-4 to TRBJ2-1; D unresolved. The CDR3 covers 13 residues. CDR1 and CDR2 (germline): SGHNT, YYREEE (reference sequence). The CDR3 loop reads CASSQETKNEQFF. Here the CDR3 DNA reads TGCGCCAGCAGCCAAGAAACTAAGAATGAGCAGTTCTTC. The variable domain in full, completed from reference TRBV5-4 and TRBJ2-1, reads ETGVTQSPTHLIKTRGQQVTLRCSSQSGHNTVSWYQQALGQGPQFIFQYYREEENGRGNFPPRFSGLQFPNYSSELNVNALELDDSALYLCASSQETKNEQFFGPGTRLTVL.

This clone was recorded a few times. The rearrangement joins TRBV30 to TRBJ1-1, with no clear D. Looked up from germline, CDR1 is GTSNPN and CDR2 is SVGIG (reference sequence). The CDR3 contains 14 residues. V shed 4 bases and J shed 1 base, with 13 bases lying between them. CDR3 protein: CAWTDAVGNTEAFF. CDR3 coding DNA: TGTGCCTGGACGGACGCAGTGGGGAACACTGAAGCTTTCTTT.

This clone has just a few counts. This CDR3 is CASSPPAGVGDTQYF. CDR3 bases: TGTGCCAGCAGTCCCCCTGCGGGAGTGGGAGATACGCAGTATTTT. The chain is built from TRBV28 and TRBJ2-3; 7 positions match TRBD2. Germline CDR1 is MDHEN and CDR2 is SYDVKM. The CDR3 covers 15 residues. The junction had 10 bases not matched to a gene; V was cut back by 5 bases and J by 5 bases.

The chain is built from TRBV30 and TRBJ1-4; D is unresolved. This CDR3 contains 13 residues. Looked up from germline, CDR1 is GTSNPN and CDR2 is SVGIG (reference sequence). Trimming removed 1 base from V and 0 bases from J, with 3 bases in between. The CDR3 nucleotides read TGTGCCTGGAGTGGGTCAACTAATGAAAAACTGTTTTTT. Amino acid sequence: CAWSGSTNEKLFF.

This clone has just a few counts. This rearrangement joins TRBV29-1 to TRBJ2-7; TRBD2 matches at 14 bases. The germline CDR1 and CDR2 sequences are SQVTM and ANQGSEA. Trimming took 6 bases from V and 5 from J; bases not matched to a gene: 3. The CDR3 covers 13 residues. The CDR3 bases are TGCAGCGTAGGGACTAGCGGGAGCAACGAGCAGTACTTC. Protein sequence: CSVGTSGSNEQYF.

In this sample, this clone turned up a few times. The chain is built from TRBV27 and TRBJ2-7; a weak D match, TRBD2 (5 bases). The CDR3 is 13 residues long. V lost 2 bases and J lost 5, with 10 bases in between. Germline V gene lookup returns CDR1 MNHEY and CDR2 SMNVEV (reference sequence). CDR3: CASSLVRGNEQYF. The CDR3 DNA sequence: TGTGCCAGCAGTTTAGTGAGAGGGAACGAGCAGTACTTC.

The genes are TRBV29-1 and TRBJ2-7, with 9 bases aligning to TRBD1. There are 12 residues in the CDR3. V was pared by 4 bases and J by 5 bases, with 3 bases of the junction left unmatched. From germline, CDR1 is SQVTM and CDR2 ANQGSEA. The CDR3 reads CSVVRQGDEQYF. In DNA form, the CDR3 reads TGCAGCGTTGTTCGACAGGGGGACGAGCAGTACTTC.

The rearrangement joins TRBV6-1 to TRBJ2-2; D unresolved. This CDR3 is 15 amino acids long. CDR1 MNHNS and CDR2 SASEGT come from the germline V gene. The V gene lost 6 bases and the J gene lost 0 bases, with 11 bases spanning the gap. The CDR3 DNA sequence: TGTGCCAGCAGCGGCGAGGTCTCGAACACCGGGGAGCTGTTTTTT. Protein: CASSGEVSNTGELFF.

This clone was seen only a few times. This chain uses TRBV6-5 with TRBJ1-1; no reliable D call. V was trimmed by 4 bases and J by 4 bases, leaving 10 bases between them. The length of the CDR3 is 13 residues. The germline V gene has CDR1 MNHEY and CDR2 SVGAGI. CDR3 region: CASSSMRGTEAFF. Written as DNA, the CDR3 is TGTGCCAGCAGTTCCATGCGGGGCACTGAAGCTTTCTTT.

The CDR3 sequence is CAWSVSTHTDTQYF. CDR3 sequence (DNA): TGTGCCTGGAGTGTAAGCACCCACACAGATACGCAGTATTTT. The chain joins TRBV30 to TRBJ2-3; D not certain. The CDR3 covers 14 residues. V gave up 0 bases and J gave up 2 bases, with 9 bases separating them. Germline loops: CDR1 GTSNPN, CDR2 SVGIG (reference sequence).

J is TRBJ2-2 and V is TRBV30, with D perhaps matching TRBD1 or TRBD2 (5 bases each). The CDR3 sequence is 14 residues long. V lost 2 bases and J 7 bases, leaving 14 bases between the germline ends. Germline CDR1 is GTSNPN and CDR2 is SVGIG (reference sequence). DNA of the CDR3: TGTGCCTGGAGTCCACCGGGACGGTACGGGGAGCTGTTTTTT. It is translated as CAWSPPGRYGELFF.